A single sample gave rise to the 30 T cell receptor beta chains below, sequenced in a study of blood T cell repertoires in COVID-19. Assay used: immunoSEQ multiplex PCR; TCRdb lists only in-frame clones, some missing. The sample consists of some 110,000 clones, about three quarters of them appearing once. The sample comprised peripheral blood. The source of these receptors is a man between 65 and 85 years old with acute or convalescent COVID-19.

The CDR3 protein is CASSPFDRPNQPQHF. CDR3 DNA: TGTGCCAGCTCACCTTTCGACAGACCCAATCAGCCCCAGCATTTT. The J gene is TRBJ1-5, the V gene TRBV18, with a possible D match to TRBD1 (5 bases). V lost 3 bases and J lost 3, with 12 bases in between. Germline CDR1 and CDR2: KGHSH and LQKENI. The CDR3 is made up of 15 amino acids.

This clone appeared a single time. The chain has TRBV30 and TRBJ1-4; D unresolved. V lost 0 bases, J lost 0 bases, and 2 bases lay in between. Germline values: CDR1 GTSNPN, CDR2 SVGIG (reference sequence). This CDR3 spans 13 amino acids. The CDR3 bases are TGTGCCTGGAGTGTCGCAACTAATGAAAAACTGTTTTTT. It encodes CAWSVATNEKLFF.

J is TRBJ2-7 and V is TRBV2; 7 nucleotides line up with TRBD1. The CDR3 consists of 15 residues. From germline, CDR1 is SNHLY and CDR2 FYNNEI. V was pared by 4 bases and J by 0 bases, with 6 bases of the junction left unmatched. The CDR3 reads CASSVQGSSSYEQYF. The CDR3 DNA is TGTGCCAGCAGTGTACAGGGGTCCAGCTCCTACGAGCAGTACTTC.

This clone was counted a few times. V is TRBV14 and J is TRBJ1-6; D call uncertain. Germline CDR1 is SGHDN and CDR2 is FVKESK. The germline V and J ends were trimmed by 4 bases and 7 bases, with 8 bases remaining between them. CDR3 length equals 13 residues. This chain's CDR3 is CASSRRVNSPLHF. For the CDR3, the DNA is TGTGCCAGCAGCCGGCGGGTAAATTCACCCCTCCACTTT.

V is TRBV9 and J is TRBJ2-7, with 16 nucleotides matching TRBD2. V was pared by 3 bases and J by 5 bases, with 11 bases of the junction left unmatched. CDR1 and CDR2 from the germline V gene are SGDLS and YYNGEE. The CDR3 has 18 amino acids. The CDR3 loop reads CASSDSGLAGGGPHEQYF. The CDR3 nucleotides read TGTGCCAGCAGCGATTCGGGACTAGCGGGAGGGGGCCCCCACGAGCAGTACTTC.

The rearrangement links TRBV6-2 or TRBV6-3 to TRBJ2-3, with 8 bases lining up with TRBD1. The V gene end was trimmed by 6 bases and the J gene end by 5 bases; junction bases not matched to a gene: 10. Per germline, CDR1 MNHEY and CDR2 SVGEGT. CDR3 length: 15 residues. DNA of the CDR3: TGTGCCAGCAGCAAGTGGGGGACAGGTGGAGATACGCAGTATTTT. Encoded protein: CASSKWGTGGDTQYF.

The chain has TRBV10-3 and TRBJ1-1; 9 nucleotides align to TRBD1. J gave up 3 bases and V 3 bases, and 5 bases lay outside the gene matches. Germline V gene sequence: CDR1 ENHRY, CDR2 SYGVKD. The CDR3 totals 15 residues. This chain's CDR3 is CAISDNRGRDTEAFF. The DNA of the CDR3 is TGTGCCATCAGTGATAACAGGGGGCGGGACACTGAAGCTTTCTTT.

This clone was seen a single time. The chain couples TRBV5-6 to TRBJ1-5, with D possibly being TRBD1 (5 bases). The ends were cut back, 0 bases at V and 6 bases at J, with 16 bases in the middle. Germline V lookup: CDR1 SGHDT, CDR2 YYEEEE. The CDR3 runs 16 residues. CDR3 bases: TGTGCCAGCAGCTTGGGTCAGTGGGGCTTCTGTCAGCCCCAGCATTTT. This translates into CASSLGQWGFCQPQHF.

The genes are TRBV25-1 and TRBJ2-7; D is undetermined. The CDR3 is 11 amino acids. Trimming cost V 4 bases and J 6 bases, with 7 bases left between them. Looked up from germline, CDR1 is MGHDK and CDR2 is SYGVNS. In DNA, the CDR3 is TGTGCCAGCAGTGCGTGGGCCGAGCAGTACTTC. As protein: CASSAWAEQYF.

The V gene is TRBV7-6, the J gene TRBJ2-5; D is unclear. V shed 1 base and J shed 5 bases, with 11 bases lying between them. CDR3 length: 14 amino acids. Germline V gives CDR1 SGHVS, CDR2 FNYEAQ. CDR3 sequence reads: CASSLGSSYETQYF. CDR3 nucleotides: TGTGCCAGCAGCTTAGGAAGTAGTTATGAGACCCAGTACTTC.

V gene TRBV7-2 combines with J gene TRBJ2-3; tentative D call: TRBD2 (6 bases). Trimming removed 6 bases from V and 3 bases from J, with 13 bases in between. Germline V CDR1 and CDR2: SGHTA, FQGNSA. CDR3 length: 14 residues. CDR3 sequence (DNA): TGTGCCAGCAGGGTTTCGGGGGTGACAGATACGCAGTATTTT. Protein: CASRVSGVTDTQYF.

The chain employs TRBV6-5 and TRBJ1-1; 9 bases match TRBD1. In germline, CDR1 is MNHEY, CDR2 SVGAGI. The trim removed 6 bases at V and 5 bases at J, leaving 7 bases unmatched. There are 14 residues in the CDR3. The CDR3, as DNA: TGTGCCAGCAGCCGACAGGGGGGAGGAACTGAAGCTTTCTTT. Residues: CASSRQGGGTEAFF.

The V call is TRBV6-1, the J call TRBJ2-7, with 8 bases aligning to TRBD1. With 0 bases clipped from V and 3 bases from J, the junction kept 10 bases outside the gene matches. This CDR3 comprises 17 residues. The germline V gene has CDR1 MNHNS and CDR2 SASEGT. The CDR3 sequence is CASSEAPFTDRGYEQYF. The CDR3 DNA reads TGTGCCAGCAGTGAAGCGCCTTTTACCGACAGGGGCTACGAGCAGTACTTC.

This clone has more than one count but fewer than ten. This sequence joins TRBV19 and TRBJ1-1; the D gene is possibly TRBD1 (5 bases). This CDR3 spans 12 amino acids. V lost 5 bases and J lost 8, with 12 bases in between. Germline V gene sequence: CDR1 LNHDA, CDR2 SQIVND (reference sequence). DNA of the CDR3: TGTGCCAGTAGTCAATTCCGGACAGAAGCTTTCTTT. Translating gives CASSQFRTEAFF.

V and J are TRBV9 and TRBJ1-2, with D unclear. CDR3 length: 12 residues. Germline assignment: CDR1 SGDLS and CDR2 YYNGEE. V lost 5 bases to trimming and J lost 6 bases, with 11 bases between them. Written as DNA, the CDR3 is TGTGCCAGCAGTGGCCTGTCAGATGGCTACACCTTC. It specifies CASSGLSDGYTF.

This clone was detected only once. At the DNA level, this CDR3 is encoded by other sequences in the same sample as well. This chain links TRBV9 with TRBJ1-3; possibly TRBD1 for D (5 bases). V shed 1 base and J shed 0 bases, with 5 bases lying between them. CDR1 and CDR2 (germline): SGDLS, YYNGEE. The CDR3 has 14 amino acids. DNA of the CDR3: TGTGCCAGCAGCGTACAGGGCTCTGGAAACACCATATATTTT. Translating it yields CASSVQGSGNTIYF.

The chain uses TRBV28 and TRBJ1-2, with 8 bases aligning to TRBD1. The CDR3 spans 13 residues. The junction had 3 bases not matched to a gene; V was cut back by 7 bases and J by 2 bases. Germline lookup yields CDR1 MDHEN and CDR2 SYDVKM. CDR3 amino acids: CASNPGGNYGYTF. The DNA for the CDR3 is TGTGCCAGCAACCCAGGGGGCAACTATGGCTACACCTTC.

In nucleotides, the CDR3 is TGTGCCAGCAGCTTAGGGGCCCCCGATGGCTACACCTTC. This codes for CASSLGAPDGYTF. This rearrangement joins TRBV7-2 to TRBJ1-2; D gene unclear. Germline-derived CDR1 and CDR2 are SGHTA and FQGNSA. V dropped 1 base and J dropped 6 bases, with 9 bases sitting between them. The CDR3 totals 13 residues.

About this clone: Additional DNA sequences in this sample encode the identical CDR3. This chain connects TRBV28 to TRBJ2-5; 7 bases fit TRBD1. This CDR3 has 13 amino acids. The germline CDR1 and CDR2 sequences are MDHEN and SYDVKM. Unmatched junction bases numbered 0, after V lost 2 bases and J lost 3 bases. Here the CDR3 reads CASSLGQEETQYF. The CDR3 DNA is TGTGCCAGCAGTTTAGGACAGGAAGAGACCCAGTACTTC.

The rearrangement links TRBV3-1 (or the pseudogene TRBV3-2) to TRBJ1-1; no definite D call. This CDR3 spans 13 amino acids. Germline V gene lookup returns CDR1 LGHDT and CDR2 YNNKEL (reference sequence). Trimming removed 1 base at V and 10 bases at J, with 13 bases between. The CDR3 bases are TGTGCCAGCAGCCAAGTCGCCCCCGAGGGAGCTTTCTTT. It codes for CASSQVAPEGAFF.

The rearrangement uses TRBV21-1 and TRBJ1-1. TRBV21-1 is termed a pseudogene. The CDR3 covers 13 residues. The CDR3 protein is CASSAKSREVAFF. CDR3 bases: TGTGCCAGCAGCGCAAAGTCCAGGGAGGTAGCTTTCTTT.

The gene calls are TRBV30 and TRBJ1-4, with a possible D match to TRBD1 (6 bases). The CDR3 is made up of 13 amino acids. The V gene's germline CDR1 is GTSNPN and CDR2 SVGIG (reference sequence). Trimming cost V 5 bases and J 10 bases, with 17 bases left between them. DNA for the CDR3: TGTGCCTGGCGAGGGGGAACGGGGAGAAAACTGTTTTTT. Residues: CAWRGGTGRKLFF.

The chain employs TRBV2 and TRBJ1-6; possible D gene TRBD1, 5 bases. V lost 3 bases to trimming and J lost 6 bases, with 18 bases between them. The CDR3 has 17 amino acids. Per the germline V gene, CDR1 is SNHLY and CDR2 is FYNNEI. The CDR3 coding sequence is TGTGCCAGCAGTGATACACAGGCGAATAACGGTAATTCACCCCTCCACTTT. Its translation is CASSDTQANNGNSPLHF.

The rearrangement uses TRBV3-1 (or the pseudogene TRBV3-2) and TRBJ2-7; 9 nucleotides align to TRBD2. Per the germline V gene, CDR1 is LGHDT and CDR2 is YNNKEL (reference sequence). V lost 4 bases and J lost 9; bases outside the gene matches: 10. This CDR3 spans 14 amino acids. Here the CDR3 DNA reads TGTGCCAGCAGCCGCATAGCGGGAGAGTCCGGGCAGTACTTC. Translating gives CASSRIAGESGQYF.

This clone was observed a handful of times. The J gene is TRBJ1-4, the V gene TRBV6-2 or TRBV6-3, with 9 bases fitting TRBD1. Germline CDR1 is MNHEY and CDR2 is SVGEGT. Unmatched junction bases numbered 6, after V lost 1 base and J lost 6 bases. The CDR3 totals 16 residues. CDR3 nucleotide sequence: TGTGCCAGCAGTTACTTGGACAGGGGAAAAGATGAAAAACTGTTTTTT. It translates to CASSYLDRGKDEKLFF.

This chain uses TRBV18 with TRBJ1-3; D is unclear. Germline-derived CDR1 and CDR2 are KGHSH and LQKENI. Trimming cost V 4 bases and J 4 bases, with 14 bases left between them. CDR3 length: 15 residues. As DNA, the CDR3 is TGTGCCAGCTCACTAACTGATGCGGGAGGAAACACCATATATTTT. Residues: CASSLTDAGGNTIYF.

This clone came up a few times. Within the sample, other DNA sequences also encode this same CDR3. The chain employs TRBV7-2 and TRBJ1-5; D is possibly TRBD1 (5 bases). This CDR3 has 13 residues. Germline V gene lookup returns CDR1 SGHTA and CDR2 FQGNSA. V gave up 2 bases and J gave up 5 bases, with 7 bases separating them. Here the CDR3 reads CASSLQGDQPQHF. In DNA form, the CDR3 reads TGTGCCAGCAGCTTACAGGGTGATCAGCCCCAGCATTTT. Supplemented by reference TRBV7-2 and TRBJ1-5, the full variable domain reads GAGVSQSPSNKVTEKGKDVELRCDPISGHTALYWYRQSLGQGLEFLIYFQGNSAPDKSGLPSDRFSAERTGGSVSTLTIQRTQQEDSAVYLCASSLQGDQPQHFGDGTRLSIL.

The V and J genes are TRBV5-1 and TRBJ2-1; TRBD2 aligns across 8 bases. This CDR3 is built from 15 residues. The germline CDR1 and CDR2 sequences are SGHRS and YFSETQ. J lost 2 bases, V lost 6 bases, and 7 bases had no gene match. CDR3 residues: CASTRTSGPYNEQFF. DNA of the CDR3: TGCGCCAGCACCCGTACTAGCGGCCCCTACAATGAGCAGTTCTTC.

The rearrangement uses TRBV5-6 and TRBJ2-1; TRBD2 matches at 10 bases. Per the germline V gene, CDR1 is SGHDT and CDR2 is YYEEEE. J lost 3 bases, V lost 1 base, and 4 bases had no gene match. The CDR3 sequence is 16 residues long. In nucleotides, the CDR3 is TGTGCCAGCAGCTTGACCGGGACTAGCGACTACAATGAGCAGTTCTTC. Translation gives CASSLTGTSDYNEQFF.

The V gene is TRBV19, the J gene TRBJ2-7, with 10 nucleotides matching TRBD2. Trimming removed 4 bases from V and 4 bases from J; junction bases left unmatched: 4. Per germline, CDR1 LNHDA and CDR2 SQIVND (reference sequence). The CDR3 extends over 14 amino acids. The CDR3 spells CASSTSGRGYEQYF. For the CDR3, the DNA is TGTGCCAGTAGTACTAGCGGGAGAGGTTACGAGCAGTACTTC.